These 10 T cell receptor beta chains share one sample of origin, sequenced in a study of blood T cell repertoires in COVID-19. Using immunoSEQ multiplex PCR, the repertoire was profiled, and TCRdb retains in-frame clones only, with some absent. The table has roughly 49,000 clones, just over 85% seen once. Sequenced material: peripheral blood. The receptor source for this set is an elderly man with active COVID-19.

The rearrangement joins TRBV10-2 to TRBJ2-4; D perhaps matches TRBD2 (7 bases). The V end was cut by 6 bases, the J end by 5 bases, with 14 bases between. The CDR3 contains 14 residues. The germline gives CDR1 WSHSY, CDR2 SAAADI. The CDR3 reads CASREGGVENIQYF. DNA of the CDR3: TGCGCCAGCAGGGAGGGGGGGGTCGAAAACATTCAGTACTTC.

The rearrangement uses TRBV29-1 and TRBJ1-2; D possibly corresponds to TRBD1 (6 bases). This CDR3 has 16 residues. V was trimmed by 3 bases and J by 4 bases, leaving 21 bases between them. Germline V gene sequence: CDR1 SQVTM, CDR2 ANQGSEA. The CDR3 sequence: CSVDESGTGRLYGYTF. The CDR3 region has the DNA TGCAGCGTTGATGAAAGTGGAACAGGGCGTCTCTATGGCTACACCTTC.

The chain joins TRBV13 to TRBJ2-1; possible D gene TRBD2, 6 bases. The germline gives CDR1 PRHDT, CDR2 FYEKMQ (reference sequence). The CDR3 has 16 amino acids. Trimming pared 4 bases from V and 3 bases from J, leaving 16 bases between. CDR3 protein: CASSSFRDSDYNEQFF. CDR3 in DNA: TGTGCCAGCAGCTCCTTCCGGGACTCCGACTACAATGAGCAGTTCTTC.

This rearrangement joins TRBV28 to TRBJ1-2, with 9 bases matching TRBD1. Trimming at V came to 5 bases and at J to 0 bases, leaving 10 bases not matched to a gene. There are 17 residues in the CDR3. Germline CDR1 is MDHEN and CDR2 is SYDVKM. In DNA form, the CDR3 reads TGTGCCAGCAGTCCCCTATTGGGGACAGGGCCTAACTATGGCTACACCTTC. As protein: CASSPLLGTGPNYGYTF.

The CDR3 DNA is TGTGCCAGCAGCTTAGGACCCCCCCAGGAACCTAATTCACCCCTCCACTTT. This codes for CASSLGPPQEPNSPLHF. This rearrangement joins TRBV7-2 to TRBJ1-6; D is unresolved. The CDR3 length is 17 residues. The ends were cut back, 1 base at V and 6 bases at J, with 16 bases in the middle. Germline CDR1 and CDR2: SGHTA and FQGNSA.

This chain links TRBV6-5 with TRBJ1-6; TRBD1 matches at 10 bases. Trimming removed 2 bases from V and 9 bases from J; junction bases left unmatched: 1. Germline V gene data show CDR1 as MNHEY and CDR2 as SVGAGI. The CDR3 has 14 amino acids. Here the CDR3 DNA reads TGTGCCAGCAGTTACGGGACAGGGGTTTCACCCCTCCACTTT. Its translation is CASSYGTGVSPLHF.

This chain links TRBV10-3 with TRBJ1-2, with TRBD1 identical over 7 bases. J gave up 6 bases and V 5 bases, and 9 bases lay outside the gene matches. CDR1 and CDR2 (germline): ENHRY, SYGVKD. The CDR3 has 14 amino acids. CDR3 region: CAISNNQGDDGYTF. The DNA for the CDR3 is TGTGCCATCAGTAACAATCAGGGGGACGATGGCTACACCTTC.

CDR3 in amino acids: CAISNPGGLGYGYTF. The CDR3 region has the DNA TGTGCCATCAGTAACCCAGGGGGGCTGGGGTATGGCTACACCTTC. The chain carries TRBV10-3 and TRBJ1-2, with 7 bases that match TRBD1. Germline CDR1 is ENHRY and CDR2 is SYGVKD. CDR3 length: 15 amino acids. V lost 5 bases, J lost 5 bases, and 11 bases stayed unmatched.

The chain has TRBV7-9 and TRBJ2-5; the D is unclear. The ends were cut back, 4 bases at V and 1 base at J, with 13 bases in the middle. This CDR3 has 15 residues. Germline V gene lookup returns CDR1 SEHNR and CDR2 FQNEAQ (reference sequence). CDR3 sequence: CASSSQSGFQETQYF. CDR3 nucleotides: TGTGCCAGCAGCTCACAATCCGGGTTCCAAGAGACCCAGTACTTC. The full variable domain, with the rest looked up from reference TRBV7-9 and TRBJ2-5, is DTGVSQNPRHKITKRGQNVTFRCDPISEHNRLYWYRQTLGQGPEFLTYFQNEAQLEKSRLLSDRFSAERPKGSFSTLEIQRTEQGDSAMYLCASSSQSGFQETQYFGPGTRLLVL.

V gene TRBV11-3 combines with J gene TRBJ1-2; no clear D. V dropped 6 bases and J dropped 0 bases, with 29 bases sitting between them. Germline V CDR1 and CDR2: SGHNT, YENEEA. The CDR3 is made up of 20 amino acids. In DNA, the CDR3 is TGTGCCAGCAGATACCTAGAGGGTCGGACCAATAGAGGTTCTAACTATGGCTACACCTTC. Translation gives CASRYLEGRTNRGSNYGYTF.